This passage covers 9 T cell receptor beta chains from one sample sequenced in a study of T cell repertoires in cytomegalovirus infection. TCRdb analysed the reads with MiXCR anew, one entry per CDR3 protein. The sample contains about 310,000 distinct CDR3 sequences, 25% of which appear only once. These TCRs are of unknown antigen specificity. This material consisted of cultured PBMCs, taken from culture after CMV antigen stimulation. The receptors were gathered from a human donor in good health (CMV status not recorded). Some clones in this sample may be carry-over from other donors' samples.

The V and J genes are TRBV9 and TRBJ1-6; the D gene is possibly TRBD1 (6 bases). CDR1 is SGDLS and CDR2 is YYNGEE in the germline V gene. Between the trimmed V and J ends, which lost 4 bases and 9 bases, there was a span of 20 bases. The CDR3 covers 16 residues. DNA for the CDR3: TGTGCCAGCAGCCCGAGTTGGGGAGGGGGTGTTTCACCCCTCCACTTT. This encodes CASSPSWGGGVSPLHF.

V usage is TRBV28 and J usage is TRBJ1-5; 10 nucleotides agree with TRBD1. Losses at the gene ends were 3 bases for V and 1 base for J; bases not matched to a gene: 3. The germline V gene encodes CDR1 MDHEN and CDR2 SYDVKM. This CDR3 contains 16 residues. Here the CDR3 DNA reads TGTGCCAGCAGTTTCGGACAGGGGGGGAGCAATCAGCCCCAGCATTTT. It translates to CASSFGQGGSNQPQHF.

Only a few counts were recorded for this clonotype. This chain links TRBV4-1 with TRBJ1-3; D remains unclear. V lost 5 bases and J lost 0, with 23 bases in between. The CDR3 is 19 residues long. Per germline, CDR1 MGHRA and CDR2 YSYEKL. In nucleotides, the CDR3 is TGCGCCAGCAGCTACCCAGCGGGAAGTATCCACTCCTCTGGAAACACCATATATTTT. The encoded protein is CASSYPAGSIHSSGNTIYF.

The rearrangement joins TRBV7-9 to TRBJ2-3; 7 positions match TRBD2. The V gene's germline CDR1 is SEHNR and CDR2 FQNEAQ (reference sequence). CDR3 length: 16 residues. Trimming cost V 1 base and J 0 bases; bases outside gene matches: 4. Written as DNA, the CDR3 is TGTGCCAGCAGCTTAGGGGGAGGGCCAAGCACAGATACGCAGTATTTT. Encoded protein: CASSLGGGPSTDTQYF.

This clonotype was seen only a few times. This chain joins TRBV7-6 and TRBJ1-5; weak D call: TRBD1 (5 bases). This CDR3 is built from 15 residues. Trimming took 2 bases from V and 3 from J, leaving 11 bases between them. CDR1 and CDR2 from the germline V gene are SGHVS and FNYEAQ. The CDR3 is CASSLRDGSNQPQHF. DNA for the CDR3: TGTGCCAGCAGCTTAAGGGACGGTTCCAATCAGCCCCAGCATTTT. Full variable domain (rest looked up from reference TRBV7-6 and TRBJ1-5): GAGVSQSPRYKVTKRGQDVALRCDPISGHVSLYWYRQALGQGPEFLTYFNYEAQQDKSGLPNDRFSAERPEGSISTLTIQRTEQRDSAMYRCASSLRDGSNQPQHFGDGTRLSIL.

The chain links TRBV13 to TRBJ2-5, with TRBD2 matching over 7 bases. CDR1 and CDR2 from the germline V gene are PRHDT and FYEKMQ (reference sequence). The ends lost 5 bases at V and 2 bases at J; junction bases unmatched: 23. The CDR3 has 20 amino acids. CDR3 sequence (DNA): TGTGCCAGCAGCCAATTTAGAATGCCCTGGGACCTCGGGGGGCAAGAGACCCAGTACTTC. Protein: CASSQFRMPWDLGGQETQYF.

This clonotype was found many times. This sequence joins TRBV7-2 and TRBJ1-3; a weak D match, TRBD1 (5 bases). The CDR3 spans 16 residues. The V and J ends lost 1 base and 5 bases respectively, with 15 bases between them. CDR1 SGHTA and CDR2 FQGNSA come from the germline V gene. DNA of the CDR3: TGTGCCAGCAGCTTAGGGGGACGTCAAGGCAGAAACACCATATATTTT. Amino acid sequence: CASSLGGRQGRNTIYF.

A few counts support this clonotype. The chain recombines TRBV28 with TRBJ1-2; perhaps TRBD1 as D (5 bases). V lost 8 bases to trimming and J lost 0 bases, with 19 bases between them. Germline CDR1 is MDHEN and CDR2 is SYDVKM. The CDR3 has 16 amino acids. The CDR3 DNA is TGTGCCAGCCGACAGACCCTCGTGAGAGCTAACTATGGCTACACCTTC. This encodes CASRQTLVRANYGYTF.

The V and J genes are TRBV7-6 and TRBJ1-1; D remains unclear. The length of the CDR3 is 15 residues. The germline V gene encodes CDR1 SGHVS and CDR2 FNYEAQ. V lost 5 bases and J lost 1, with 14 bases in between. As DNA, the CDR3 is TGTGCCAGCAGCCTCCGGGAGGGAGGGAACACTGAAGCTTTCTTT. Translating gives CASSLREGGNTEAFF.